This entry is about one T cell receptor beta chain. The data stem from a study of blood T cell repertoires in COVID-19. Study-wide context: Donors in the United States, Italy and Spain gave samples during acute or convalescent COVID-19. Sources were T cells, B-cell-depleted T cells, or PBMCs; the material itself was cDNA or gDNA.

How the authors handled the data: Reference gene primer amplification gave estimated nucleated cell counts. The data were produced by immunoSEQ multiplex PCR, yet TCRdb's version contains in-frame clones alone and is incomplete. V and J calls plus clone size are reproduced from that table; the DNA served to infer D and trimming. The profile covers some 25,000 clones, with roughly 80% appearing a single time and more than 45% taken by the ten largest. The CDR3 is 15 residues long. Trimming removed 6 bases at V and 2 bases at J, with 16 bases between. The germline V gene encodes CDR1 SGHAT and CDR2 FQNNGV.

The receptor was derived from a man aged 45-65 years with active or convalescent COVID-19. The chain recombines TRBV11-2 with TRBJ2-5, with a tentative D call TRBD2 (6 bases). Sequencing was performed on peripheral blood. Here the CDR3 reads CASRSYRRGQETQYF. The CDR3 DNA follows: TGTGCCAGCAGATCCTATCGGAGGGGTCAAGAGACCCAGTACTTC.